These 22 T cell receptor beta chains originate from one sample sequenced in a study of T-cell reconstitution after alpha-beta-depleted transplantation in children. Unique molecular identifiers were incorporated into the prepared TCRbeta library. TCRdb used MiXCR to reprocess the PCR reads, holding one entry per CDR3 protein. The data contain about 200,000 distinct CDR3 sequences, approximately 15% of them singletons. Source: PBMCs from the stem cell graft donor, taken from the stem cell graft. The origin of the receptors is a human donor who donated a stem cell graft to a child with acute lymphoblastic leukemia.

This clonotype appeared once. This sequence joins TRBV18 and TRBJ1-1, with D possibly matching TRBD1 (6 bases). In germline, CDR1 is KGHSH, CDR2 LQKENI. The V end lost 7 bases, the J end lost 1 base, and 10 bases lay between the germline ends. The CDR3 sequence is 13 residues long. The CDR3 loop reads CASLGTTNTEAFF. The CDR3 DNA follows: TGTGCCAGCTTAGGGACAACGAACACTGAAGCTTTCTTT. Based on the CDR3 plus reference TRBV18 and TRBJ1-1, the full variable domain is NAGVMQNPRHLVRRRGQEARLRCSPMKGHSHVYWYRQLPEEGLKFMVYLQKENIIDESGMPKERFSAEFPKEGPSILRIQQVVRGDSAAYFCASLGTTNTEAFFGQGTRLTVV.

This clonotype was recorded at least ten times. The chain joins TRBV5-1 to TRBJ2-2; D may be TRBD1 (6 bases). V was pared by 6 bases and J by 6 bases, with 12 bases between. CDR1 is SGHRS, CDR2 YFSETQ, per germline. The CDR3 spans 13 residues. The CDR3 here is CASKQQGAGELFF. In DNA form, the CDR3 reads TGCGCCAGCAAACAACAGGGTGCCGGGGAGCTGTTTTTT.

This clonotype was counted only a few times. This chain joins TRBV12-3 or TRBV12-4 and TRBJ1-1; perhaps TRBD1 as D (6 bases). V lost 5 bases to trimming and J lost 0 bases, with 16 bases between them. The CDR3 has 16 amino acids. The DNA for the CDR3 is TGTGCCAGCAGTCCCGCCCCGACAGGATTGAACACTGAAGCTTTCTTT. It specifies CASSPAPTGLNTEAFF.

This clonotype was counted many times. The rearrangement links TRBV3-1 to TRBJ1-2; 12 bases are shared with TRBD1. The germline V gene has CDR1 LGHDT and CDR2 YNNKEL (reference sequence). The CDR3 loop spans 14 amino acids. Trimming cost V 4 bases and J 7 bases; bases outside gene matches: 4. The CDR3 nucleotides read TGTGCCAGCAGCCTGGGACAGGGGGCGGCTGGCTACACCTTC. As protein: CASSLGQGAAGYTF.

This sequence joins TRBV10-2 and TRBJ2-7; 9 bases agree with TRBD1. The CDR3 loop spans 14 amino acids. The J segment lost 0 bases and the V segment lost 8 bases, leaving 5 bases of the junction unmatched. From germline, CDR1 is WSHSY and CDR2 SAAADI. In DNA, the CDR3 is TGCGCCAGCCAAGACAGGGGGAACTCCTACGAGCAGTACTTC. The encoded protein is CASQDRGNSYEQYF.

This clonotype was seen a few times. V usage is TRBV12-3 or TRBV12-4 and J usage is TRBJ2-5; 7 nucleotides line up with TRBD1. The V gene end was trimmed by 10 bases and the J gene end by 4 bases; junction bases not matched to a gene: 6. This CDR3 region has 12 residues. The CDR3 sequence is CATGPGGETQYF. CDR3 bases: TGTGCCACAGGACCAGGGGGAGAGACCCAGTACTTC.

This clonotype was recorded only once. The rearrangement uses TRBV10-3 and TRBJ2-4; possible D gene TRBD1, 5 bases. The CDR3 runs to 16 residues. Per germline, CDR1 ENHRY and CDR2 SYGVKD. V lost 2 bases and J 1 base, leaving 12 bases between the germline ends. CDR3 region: CAISEVGEGAKNIQYF. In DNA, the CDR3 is TGTGCCATCAGTGAGGTAGGGGAAGGGGCCAAAAACATTCAGTACTTC.

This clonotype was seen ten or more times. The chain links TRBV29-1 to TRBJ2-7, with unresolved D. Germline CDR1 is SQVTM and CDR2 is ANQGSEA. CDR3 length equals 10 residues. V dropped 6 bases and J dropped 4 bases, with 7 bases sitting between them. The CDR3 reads CSVLEYEQYF. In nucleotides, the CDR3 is TGCAGCGTCCTCGAGTACGAGCAGTACTTC.

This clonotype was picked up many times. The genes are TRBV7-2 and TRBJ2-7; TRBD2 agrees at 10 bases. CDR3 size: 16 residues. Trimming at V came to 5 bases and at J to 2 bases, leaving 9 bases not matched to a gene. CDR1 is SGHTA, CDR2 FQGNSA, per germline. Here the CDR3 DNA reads TGTGCCAGCAGCCTCAGAGGGAGCGGGGGGGCCTACGAGCAGTACTTC. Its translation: CASSLRGSGGAYEQYF.

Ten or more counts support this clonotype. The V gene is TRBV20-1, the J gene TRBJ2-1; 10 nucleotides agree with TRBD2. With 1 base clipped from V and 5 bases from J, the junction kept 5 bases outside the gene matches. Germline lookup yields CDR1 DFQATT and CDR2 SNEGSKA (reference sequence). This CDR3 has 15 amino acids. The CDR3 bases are TGCAGTGCTAGAGGAGCGGGAGGGCCTCACAATGAGCAGTTCTTC. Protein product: CSARGAGGPHNEQFF.

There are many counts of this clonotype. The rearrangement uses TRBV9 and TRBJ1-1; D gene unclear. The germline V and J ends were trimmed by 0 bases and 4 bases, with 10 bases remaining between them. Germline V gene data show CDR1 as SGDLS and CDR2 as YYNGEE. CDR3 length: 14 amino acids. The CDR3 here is CASSVEAWSTEAFF. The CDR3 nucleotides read TGTGCCAGCAGCGTAGAGGCGTGGAGCACTGAAGCTTTCTTT.

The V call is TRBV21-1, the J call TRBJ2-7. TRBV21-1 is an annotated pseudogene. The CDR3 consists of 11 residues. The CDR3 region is CASSKEGEQYF. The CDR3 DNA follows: TGTGCCAGCAGCAAAGAAGGGGAGCAGTACTTC.

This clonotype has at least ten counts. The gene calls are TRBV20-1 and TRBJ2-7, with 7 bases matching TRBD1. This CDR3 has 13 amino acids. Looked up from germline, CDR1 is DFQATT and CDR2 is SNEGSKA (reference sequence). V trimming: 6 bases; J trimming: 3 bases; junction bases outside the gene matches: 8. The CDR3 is CSATGTVVYEQYF. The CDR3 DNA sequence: TGCAGTGCCACCGGGACAGTGGTCTACGAGCAGTACTTC.

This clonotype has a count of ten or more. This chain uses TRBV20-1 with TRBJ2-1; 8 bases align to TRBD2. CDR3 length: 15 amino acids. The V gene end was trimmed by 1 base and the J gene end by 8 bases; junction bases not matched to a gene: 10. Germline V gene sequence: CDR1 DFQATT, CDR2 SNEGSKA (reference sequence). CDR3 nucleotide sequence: TGCAGTGCTAGAGGGGGGGTAGCGGGGAGCGATGAGCAGTTCTTC. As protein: CSARGGVAGSDEQFF.

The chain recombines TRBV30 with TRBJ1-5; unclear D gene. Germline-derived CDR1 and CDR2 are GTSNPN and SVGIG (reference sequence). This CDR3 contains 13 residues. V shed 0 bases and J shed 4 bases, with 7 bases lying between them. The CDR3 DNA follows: TGTGCCTGGAGTGTACGAGCGAATCAGCCCCAGCATTTT. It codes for CAWSVRANQPQHF.

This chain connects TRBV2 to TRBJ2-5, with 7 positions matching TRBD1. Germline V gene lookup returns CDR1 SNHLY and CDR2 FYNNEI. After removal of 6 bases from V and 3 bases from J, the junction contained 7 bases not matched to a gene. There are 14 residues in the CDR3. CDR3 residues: CASSRQGGEETQYF. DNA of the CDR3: TGTGCCAGCAGCCGACAGGGCGGTGAAGAGACCCAGTACTTC.

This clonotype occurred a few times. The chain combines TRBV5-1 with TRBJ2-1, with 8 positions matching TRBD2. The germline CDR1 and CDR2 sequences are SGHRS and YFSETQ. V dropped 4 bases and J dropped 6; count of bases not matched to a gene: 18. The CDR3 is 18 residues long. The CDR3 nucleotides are TGCGCCAGCAGCATCTACCATTCTCCAGCGGGAGTGGGCAATGAGCAGTTCTTC. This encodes CASSIYHSPAGVGNEQFF.

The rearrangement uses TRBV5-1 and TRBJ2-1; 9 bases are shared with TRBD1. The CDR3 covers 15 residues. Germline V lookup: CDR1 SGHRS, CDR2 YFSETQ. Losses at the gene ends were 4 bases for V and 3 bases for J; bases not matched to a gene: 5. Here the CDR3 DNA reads TGCGCCAGCAGCCCTGGGGACAGGGACTACAATGAGCAGTTCTTC. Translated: CASSPGDRDYNEQFF.

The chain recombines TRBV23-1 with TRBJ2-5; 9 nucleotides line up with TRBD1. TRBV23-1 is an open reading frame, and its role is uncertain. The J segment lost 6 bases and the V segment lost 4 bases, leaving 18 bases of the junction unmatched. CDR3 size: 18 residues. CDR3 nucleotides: TGCGCCAGCAGTCGACCCTCAACCGGGACAGGGAATCTGCAGACCCAGTACTTC. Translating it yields CASSRPSTGTGNLQTQYF.

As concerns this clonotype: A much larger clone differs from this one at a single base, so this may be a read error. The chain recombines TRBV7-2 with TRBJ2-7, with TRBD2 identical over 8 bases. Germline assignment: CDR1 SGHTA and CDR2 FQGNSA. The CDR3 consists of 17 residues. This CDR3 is CASSFGGRKMRSYEHYF. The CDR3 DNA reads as TGTGCCAGCAGCTTTGGCGGGAGGAAAATGAGGTCCTACGAGCATTACTTC.

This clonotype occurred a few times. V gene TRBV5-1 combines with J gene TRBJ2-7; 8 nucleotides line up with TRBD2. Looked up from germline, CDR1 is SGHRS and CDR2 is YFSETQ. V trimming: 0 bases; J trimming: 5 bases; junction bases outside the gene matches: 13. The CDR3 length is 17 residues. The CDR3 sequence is CASSLAPFTSGRDEQYF. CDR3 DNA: TGCGCCAGCAGCTTGGCTCCATTCACCAGCGGGAGAGACGAGCAGTACTTC.

The CDR3 loop is CASSLASLGNNEQFF. CDR3 nucleotides: TGTGCCAGCAGCTTAGCTAGTTTAGGGAACAATGAGCAGTTCTTC. This chain joins TRBV11-2 and TRBJ2-1; D is unresolved. This CDR3 has 15 residues. Germline V gene lookup returns CDR1 SGHAT and CDR2 FQNNGV. The germline V and J ends were trimmed by 1 base and 5 bases, with 12 bases remaining between them.